This T cell receptor (beta chain) was identified during a study of shared clonotypes between healthy human individuals. The CDR3 runs to 13 residues. Germline lookup yields CDR1 SGHNT and CDR2 YENEEA. V lost 3 bases and J 6 bases, leaving 9 bases between the germline ends. TCRdb's table, derived via immunoSEQ multiplex PCR, lists solely in-frame clones and lacks some. Of under 1,100,000 clones listed, about 76% are singletons. Study-wide points: Naive subsets generally had larger estimated richness than memory subsets. Sequencing of the sorted subsets was shown by rarefaction to be incomplete despite large depth. Clonotypes that were shared across a handful of donors made up around 5% of naive CD4 clonotypes.

CD4+ cells yielded CD45RA+ naive and CD45RA-negative memory subsets. Note on this clone: Its antigen is not identified.

This TCR was recovered from a man aged 18 to 35 in good health. The material sequenced was memory CD4+ T cells sorted from blood. Subset meaning: CD45RA-negative fraction. The chain combines TRBV11-3 with TRBJ2-1, with D possibly TRBD2 on 6 matching bases. The CDR3: CASSFGGANEQFF. CDR3 nucleotides: TGTGCCAGCAGCTTCGGGGGAGCCAATGAGCAGTTCTTC.